Listed here are 27 T cell receptor beta chains from one sample, sequenced in a study of T-cell reconstitution after alpha-beta-depleted transplantation in children (dated by TCRdb to about 2016). Reading the label with the study, this specimen's treatment or condition is: allogeneic hematopoietic cell transplantation with graft depleted of TCRalphabeta T cells and CD19 B cells. The receptor library was made with PCR. The sequencer was an Illumina HiSeq 2500. TCR library preparation used molecular barcoding, with unique molecular identifiers applied to normalize quantification of the TCRbeta repertoire. The public reads were quality trimmed at Q25 with fastp and then assembled into clones with MiXCR by TCRdb, keeping productive beta chains. Here each entry gathers all rows of one CDR3 protein and keeps the most common genes and DNA. Present in this sample are 700,000 or so distinct CDR3 sequences, approximately 14% of which were seen just once. The ten top clones hold 0.79% of the sample.

This specimen was PBMCs, taken before TCRalphabeta/CD19-depleted stem cell transplant. These receptors were taken from a girl under 10 years old with congenital amegakaryocytic thrombocytopenia, due to receive a stem cell transplant.

This chain connects TRBV16 to TRBJ2-1; no reliable D call. CDR1 is KGHSY, CDR2 FQNENV, per germline. The CDR3 sequence is 15 residues long. V lost 2 bases, J lost 0 bases, and 8 bases lay in between. In nucleotides, the CDR3 is TGTGCCAGCAGCCAAGGAGCTAGCTCCTACAATGAGCAGTTCTTC. It encodes CASSQGASSYNEQFF.

This clonotype was observed a few times. The chain combines TRBV29-1 with TRBJ2-2; 8 nucleotides line up with TRBD2. The CDR3 loop spans 15 amino acids. Germline-derived CDR1 and CDR2 are SQVTM and ANQGSEA. Unmatched junction bases numbered 9, after V lost 7 bases and J lost 2 bases. CDR3 sequence reads: CSARGGRENTGELFF. DNA for the CDR3: TGCAGCGCCCGCGGGGGGAGGGAAAACACCGGGGAGCTGTTTTTT.

This clonotype was recorded many times. This chain links TRBV20-1 with TRBJ2-3, with no clear D. Trimming removed 1 base at V and 4 bases at J, with 9 bases between. The CDR3 loop spans 13 amino acids. CDR1 is DFQATT and CDR2 is SNEGSKA in the germline V gene (reference sequence). This CDR3 reads CSARGPDPDTQYF. As DNA, the CDR3 is TGCAGTGCTAGAGGCCCAGACCCAGATACGCAGTATTTT.

The chain has TRBV2 and TRBJ1-4, with a weak D call TRBD1 (5 bases). The CDR3 is 14 amino acids. Germline V CDR1 and CDR2: SNHLY, FYNNEI. V lost 8 bases and J lost 3, with 13 bases in between. The CDR3 sequence is CASARDSSNEKLFF. In DNA, the CDR3 is TGTGCCAGCGCGAGAGACAGCTCTAATGAAAAACTGTTTTTT.

The table lists this clonotype with many counts. This chain links TRBV5-1 with TRBJ1-1; possibly TRBD1 for D (6 bases). Germline CDR1 reads SGHRS; CDR2 reads YFSETQ. V lost 4 bases to trimming and J lost 0 bases, with 10 bases between them. The CDR3 loop spans 14 amino acids. The CDR3, as DNA: TGCGCCAGCAGCCCGGACAGAGTGAACACTGAAGCTTTCTTT. Amino acids: CASSPDRVNTEAFF.

This clonotype was seen only a few times. The CDR3 nucleotides are TGCAGCGGCGACGCCCTACTAGCGGGAGAGAATGAGCAGTTCTTC. Amino acids: CSGDALLAGENEQFF. The chain employs TRBV29-1 and TRBJ2-1, with 11 nucleotides matching TRBD2. CDR1 and CDR2 from the germline V gene are SQVTM and ANQGSEA. This CDR3 has 15 amino acids. The V gene end was trimmed by 7 bases and the J gene end by 7 bases; junction bases not matched to a gene: 12.

This clonotype appeared a single time. This sequence joins TRBV5-8 and TRBJ2-2, with a possible D match to TRBD2 (5 bases). The germline gives CDR1 SGHTS, CDR2 YDEGEE. The CDR3 loop spans 16 amino acids. Deletions cut 6 bases from V and 3 bases from J, with 18 bases between. CDR3 sequence: CASTLSWNGDTGELFF. The DNA for the CDR3 is TGTGCCAGCACCCTTAGCTGGAACGGGGACACCGGGGAGCTGTTTTTT.

This clonotype has just a few counts. This chain uses TRBV7-2 with TRBJ2-1, with 8 bases aligning to TRBD2. V gave up 4 bases and J gave up 2 bases; unmatched junction bases: 7. The CDR3 length is 16 residues. CDR1 is SGHTA, CDR2 FQGNSA, per germline. For the CDR3, the DNA is TGTGCCAGCAGCTCTTTCCGGGGGGGTCCCTACAATGAGCAGTTCTTC. Translation: CASSSFRGGPYNEQFF.

This clonotype was counted ten times or more. The J gene is TRBJ1-2, the V gene TRBV5-1; TRBD1 matches 7 bases. Losses at the gene ends were 5 bases for V and 6 bases for J; bases not matched to a gene: 13. The length of the CDR3 is 15 residues. The V gene's germline CDR1 is SGHRS and CDR2 YFSETQ. The CDR3 sequence: CASSVDYGTADGYTF. The CDR3 DNA sequence: TGCGCCAGCAGTGTTGATTACGGGACAGCGGATGGCTACACCTTC.

This clonotype was picked up many times. An end of the junction does not agree with germline; a read error may underlie this. The chain is built from TRBV28 and TRBJ2-1; D ambiguous. CDR1 is MDHEN and CDR2 is SYDVKM in the germline V gene. The CDR3 runs 14 residues. The CDR3 loop reads CASCLRASYNEQFF. The CDR3 bases are TGTGCCAGCTGTTTACGCGCGTCCTACAATGAGCAGTTCTTC.

This clonotype was observed at least ten times. The CDR3 bases are TGCAGTGCTATACCCCCGGGACAGATAAAATACGAGCAGTACTTC. As protein: CSAIPPGQIKYEQYF. The chain carries TRBV20-1 and TRBJ2-7; 7 nucleotides align to TRBD1. The V gene end was trimmed by 4 bases and the J gene end by 4 bases; junction bases not matched to a gene: 13. CDR3 size: 15 residues. CDR1 and CDR2 (germline): DFQATT, SNEGSKA (reference sequence).

This clonotype was counted only a few times. The gene calls are TRBV5-5 and TRBJ2-7; no clear D. The CDR3 is 14 residues long. Germline V CDR1 and CDR2: SGHKS, YYEKEE (reference sequence). The V and J ends lost 4 bases and 3 bases respectively, with 14 bases between them. CDR3 nucleotides: TGTGCCAGCAGCCGACGACAAACTAACTACGAGCAGTACTTC. It codes for CASSRRQTNYEQYF. Full variable domain (missing parts from reference TRBV5-5 and TRBJ2-7): DAGVTQSPTHLIKTRGQQVTLRCSPISGHKSVSWYQQVLGQGPQFIFQYYEKEERGRGNFPDRFSARQFPNYSSELNVNALLLGDSALYLCASSRRQTNYEQYFGPGTRLTVT.

This rearrangement joins TRBV7-2 to TRBJ2-4; a weak D match, TRBD2 (6 bases). This CDR3 spans 15 amino acids. Germline V gene lookup returns CDR1 SGHTA and CDR2 FQGNSA. V lost 5 bases to trimming and J lost 0 bases, with 11 bases between them. The CDR3 coding sequence is TGTGCCAGCAGCCTGAGAGCGGGAGCCAAAAACATTCAGTACTTC. Its translation is CASSLRAGAKNIQYF. Drawing the rest from reference TRBV7-2 and TRBJ2-4, the complete variable domain is GAGVSQSPSNKVTEKGKDVELRCDPISGHTALYWYRQSLGQGLEFLIYFQGNSAPDKSGLPSDRFSAERTGGSVSTLTIQRTQQEDSAVYLCASSLRAGAKNIQYFGAGTRLSVL.

The gene calls are TRBV6-1 and TRBJ2-5; 8 bases agree with TRBD1. This CDR3 has 15 amino acids. Germline trimming cut 6 bases from V and 5 bases from J; bases unmatched to any gene: 11. Germline V CDR1 and CDR2: MNHNS, SASEGT. The CDR3 reads CASSPRLRDRETQYF. CDR3 nucleotides: TGTGCCAGCAGCCCCAGATTACGGGACAGGGAGACCCAGTACTTC.

This clonotype was counted between two and nine times. The CDR3 spells CSARDRSYEQYF. The CDR3 DNA is TGCAGTGCTAGGGACAGGAGCTACGAGCAGTACTTC. This chain joins TRBV20-1 and TRBJ2-7; TRBD1 aligns across 7 bases. CDR3 length equals 12 residues. Losses at the gene ends were 3 bases for V and 3 bases for J; bases not matched to a gene: 2. Germline CDR1 is DFQATT and CDR2 is SNEGSKA (reference sequence).

This clonotype was observed at least ten times. In DNA, the CDR3 is TGTGCCAGCAGTACAGGACAAACTGGAAACACCATATATTTT. It specifies CASSTGQTGNTIYF. The chain recombines TRBV25-1 with TRBJ1-3; TRBD1 is a possible D gene (5 bases). This CDR3 is 14 amino acids long. V lost 5 bases and J 2 bases, leaving 10 bases between the germline ends. Looked up from germline, CDR1 is MGHDK and CDR2 is SYGVNS.

This clonotype was detected many times. The chain uses TRBV29-1 and TRBJ2-7; tentative D call: TRBD1 (5 bases). With 0 bases removed from V and 1 base from J, the gap between germline ends came to 10 bases. Germline V lookup: CDR1 SQVTM, CDR2 ANQGSEA. This CDR3 spans 14 amino acids. The CDR3 DNA sequence: TGCAGCGTTGAAGAGGGGCCTACTTCCTACGAGCAGTACTTC. This translates into CSVEEGPTSYEQYF.

This clonotype showed up just a few times. This chain connects TRBV7-9 to TRBJ1-1; 7 bases align to TRBD1. The V gene end was trimmed by 4 bases and the J gene end by 4 bases; junction bases not matched to a gene: 12. CDR1 is SEHNR and CDR2 is FQNEAQ in the germline V gene (reference sequence). The CDR3 is made up of 16 amino acids. DNA for the CDR3: TGTGCCAGCAGCTCCCCAGAAGGGGGCAGGGGCACTGAAGCTTTCTTT. Translating it yields CASSSPEGGRGTEAFF.

The V and J genes are TRBV7-2 and TRBJ2-3, with TRBD2 matching 7 bases. In germline, CDR1 is SGHTA, CDR2 FQGNSA. V was clipped by 1 base and J by 2 bases; unmatched bases: 3. The CDR3 has 15 residues. CDR3 sequence reads: CASSLDGRLTDTQYF. Written as DNA, the CDR3 is TGTGCCAGCAGCTTAGACGGGAGGCTCACAGATACGCAGTATTTT.

The table lists this clonotype with many counts. The CDR3 sequence: CASSPGRVSGANVLTF. CDR3 DNA: TGTGCCAGCAGCCCCGGTCGCGTCTCTGGGGCCAACGTCCTGACTTTC. The genes are TRBV28 and TRBJ2-6; D is ambiguous. Per the germline V gene, CDR1 is MDHEN and CDR2 is SYDVKM. The CDR3 is 16 residues long. V was clipped by 6 bases and J by 0 bases, with 12 bases between them.

This clonotype has a count of ten or more. CDR3 loop: CASSFYRDPDTQYF. The CDR3 DNA reads as TGCGCCAGCAGCTTCTACAGGGATCCAGATACGCAGTATTTT. The chain uses TRBV5-1 and TRBJ2-3; possibly TRBD1 for D (6 bases). The CDR3 has 14 residues. Per the germline V gene, CDR1 is SGHRS and CDR2 is YFSETQ. V lost 2 bases to trimming and J lost 4 bases, with 11 bases between them.

This clonotype was counted many times. This chain joins TRBV10-3 and TRBJ1-1; 7 bases map to TRBD1. The CDR3 contains 15 residues. J gave up 5 bases and V 5 bases, and 11 bases lay outside the gene matches. CDR1 is ENHRY, CDR2 SYGVKD, per germline. CDR3 protein: CAISSRQGGSTEAFF. Written as DNA, the CDR3 is TGTGCCATCAGTAGCCGACAGGGCGGTTCTACTGAAGCTTTCTTT.

The J gene is TRBJ2-3, the V gene TRBV12-3 or TRBV12-4; TRBD2 matches at 7 bases. The CDR3 sequence is 14 residues long. J was trimmed by 2 bases and V by 4 bases; bases with no gene match: 3. CDR3 DNA sequence: TGTGCCAGCAGTTCCGGGAGGCACACAGATACGCAGTATTTT. Protein: CASSSGRHTDTQYF.

This clonotype was observed at least ten times. The gene calls are TRBV20-1 and TRBJ1-2, with D maybe TRBD1 (5 bases). This CDR3 contains 13 residues. Trimming took off 3 bases at V and 0 bases at J, with 8 bases between the two ends. CDR1 and CDR2 from the germline V gene are DFQATT and SNEGSKA (reference sequence). This CDR3 reads CSARDTTNYGYTF. The CDR3 nucleotides are TGCAGTGCTAGGGACACTACTAACTATGGCTACACCTTC.

This clonotype was recorded a few times. The chain recombines TRBV12-3 or TRBV12-4 with TRBJ2-1; D might be TRBD1 or TRBD2, each matching 5 bases. V lost 6 bases and J lost 16, with 28 bases in between. There are 15 residues in the CDR3. CDR3 region: CASSAGLVKRPGPFF. The CDR3 DNA reads TGTGCCAGCAGCGCCGGGCTAGTGAAGCGGCCAGGGCCCTTCTTC.

This clonotype was detected ten times or more. The V gene is TRBV5-1, the J gene TRBJ2-7; D gene ambiguous. Germline V lookup: CDR1 SGHRS, CDR2 YFSETQ. CDR3 length: 13 amino acids. The V end was cut by 1 base, the J end by 4 bases, with 9 bases between. This chain's CDR3 is CASSLSDQYEQYF. CDR3 nucleotides: TGCGCCAGCAGCTTGTCGGACCAGTACGAGCAGTACTTC.

The gene calls are TRBV5-1 and TRBJ2-5; the D gene is possibly TRBD2 (5 bases). The V end lost 1 base, the J end lost 7 bases, and 17 bases lay between the germline ends. This CDR3 is built from 15 residues. The germline gives CDR1 SGHRS, CDR2 YFSETQ. The DNA for the CDR3 is TGCGCCAGCAGCTTGCGGGAATGGCCCCTAGGGACCCAGTACTTC. Encoded protein: CASSLREWPLGTQYF. The whole variable domain, remainder taken from reference TRBV5-1 and TRBJ2-5, is KAGVTQTPRYLIKTRGQQVTLSCSPISGHRSVSWYQQTPGQGLQFLFEYFSETQRNKGNFPGRFSGRQFSNSRSEMNVSTLELGDSALYLCASSLREWPLGTQYFGPGTRLLVL.